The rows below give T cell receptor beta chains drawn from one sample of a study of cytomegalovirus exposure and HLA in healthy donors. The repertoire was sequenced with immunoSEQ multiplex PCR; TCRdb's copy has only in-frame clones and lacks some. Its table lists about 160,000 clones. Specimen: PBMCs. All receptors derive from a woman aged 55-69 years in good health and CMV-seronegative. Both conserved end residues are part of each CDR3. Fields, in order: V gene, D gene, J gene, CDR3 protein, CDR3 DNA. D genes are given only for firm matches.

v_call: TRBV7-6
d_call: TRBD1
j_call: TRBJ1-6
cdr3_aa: CASSSGQGYNSPLHF
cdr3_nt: TGTGCCAGCAGCTCTGGACAGGGTTATAATTCACCCCTCCACTTT

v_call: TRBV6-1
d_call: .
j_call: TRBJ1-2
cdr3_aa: CASRLDGREGYGYTF
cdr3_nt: TGTGCCAGCAGACTCGACGGGAGGGAGGGCTATGGCTACACCTTC

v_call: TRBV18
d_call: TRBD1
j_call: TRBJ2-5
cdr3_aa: CASSPTGTGETQYF
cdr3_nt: TGTGCCAGCTCACCGACAGGGACGGGGGAGACCCAGTACTTC

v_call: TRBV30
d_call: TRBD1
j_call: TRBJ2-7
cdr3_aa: CAWGTGTYEQYF
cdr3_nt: TGTGCCTGGGGGACAGGGACCTACGAGCAGTACTTC

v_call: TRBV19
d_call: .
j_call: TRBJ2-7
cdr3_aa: CASSVSGLQSSYEQYF
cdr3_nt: TGTGCCAGTAGCGTGTCAGGACTCCAGAGCTCCTACGAGCAGTACTTC

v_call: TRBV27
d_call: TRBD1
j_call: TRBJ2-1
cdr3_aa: CASSLIGTGTNEQFF
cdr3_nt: TGTGCCAGCAGTCTCATAGGGACAGGGACGAATGAGCAGTTCTTC

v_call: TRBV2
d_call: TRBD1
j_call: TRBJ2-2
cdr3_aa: CASTGTGGNTGELFF
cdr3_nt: TGTGCCAGCACCGGCACAGGGGGAAACACCGGGGAGCTGTTTTTT

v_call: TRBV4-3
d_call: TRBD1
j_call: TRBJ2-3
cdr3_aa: CASSQETGQGADTQYF
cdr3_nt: TGCGCCAGCAGCCAAGAGACGGGACAGGGGGCAGATACGCAGTATTTT

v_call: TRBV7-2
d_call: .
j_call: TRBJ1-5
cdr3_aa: CASSTSSQAWNQPQHF
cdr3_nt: TGTGCCAGCAGCACTTCTTCGCAGGCTTGGAATCAGCCCCAGCATTTT

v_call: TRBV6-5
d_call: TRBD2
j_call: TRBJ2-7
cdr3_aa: CASSVAGGPYEQYF
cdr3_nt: TGTGCCAGCAGCGTAGCGGGAGGGCCTTACGAGCAGTACTTC